What follows are 25 T cell receptor beta chains derived from one specimen sequenced in a study of cytomegalovirus exposure and HLA in healthy donors (TCRdb year 2017). Preparation of the library involved the immunoSEQ multiplex PCR assay. A mixture of 60 forward primers for TCR Vbeta segments and 13 reverse primers for TCR Jbeta segments was used in the multiplex PCR. TCRdb's version of the immuneACCESS table is confined to in-frame rearrangements and falls short of the full clone set. An unresolved V gene accounts for under half of the shortfall where checked; the remainder is of unknown origin. The sample has about 130,000 clones on record, more than 70% of them singletons. Under 1.2% of the sample comes from the top ten. The sample taken for sequencing was PBMCs. Receptors originate from a human donor in good health.

This clone was recorded once. This chain joins TRBV15 and TRBJ1-4; D unresolved. The CDR3 sequence is 15 residues long. Looked up from germline, CDR1 is LNHNV and CDR2 is YYDKDF (reference sequence). Trimming shortened V by 1 base and J by 4 bases, and 10 bases separated the two germline ends. CDR3: CATSRVRGNNEKLFF. The DNA for the CDR3 is TGTGCCACCAGCAGAGTCCGAGGGAATAATGAAAAACTGTTTTTT.

This chain connects TRBV27 to TRBJ2-1, with 8 bases identical to TRBD1. The junction had 10 bases not matched to a gene; V was cut back by 6 bases and J by 3 bases. CDR1 MNHEY and CDR2 SMNVEV come from the germline V gene (reference sequence). The CDR3 has 16 amino acids. The CDR3 loop is CASSRARTGIYNEQFF. DNA of the CDR3: TGTGCCAGCAGCCGAGCCCGGACAGGGATCTACAATGAGCAGTTCTTC.

This clone is a singleton in its sample. The V gene is TRBV4-1, the J gene TRBJ2-5, with D tentatively TRBD2 (6 bases). Germline loops: CDR1 MGHRA, CDR2 YSYEKL. V was cut by 5 bases and J by 1 base, with 17 bases left in between. The CDR3 runs 16 residues. This chain's CDR3 is CASSSPVGRSQETQYF. The DNA of the CDR3 is TGCGCCAGCAGCTCACCGGTGGGGAGGTCCCAAGAGACCCAGTACTTC.

V gene TRBV13 combines with J gene TRBJ1-3, with unresolved D. Trimming took 5 bases from V and 6 from J, leaving 8 bases between them. The CDR3 is 12 residues long. Germline V gene sequence: CDR1 PRHDT, CDR2 FYEKMQ (reference sequence). CDR3 sequence (DNA): TGTGCCAGCAGCCCCGGGGTAAACACCATATATTTT. Residues: CASSPGVNTIYF.

The chain recombines TRBV9 with TRBJ1-5, with D perhaps matching TRBD1 (6 bases). V lost 7 bases and J 4 bases, leaving 18 bases between the germline ends. Germline V CDR1 and CDR2: SGDLS, YYNGEE. The CDR3 sequence is 15 residues long. CDR3 residues: CASGVTGQRNQPQHF. The CDR3 DNA follows: TGTGCCAGCGGGGTGACCGGACAGAGGAATCAGCCCCAGCATTTT.

V gene TRBV28 combines with J gene TRBJ1-1; 7 bases are shared with TRBD1. CDR3 length: 15 residues. V trimming: 5 bases; J trimming: 0 bases; junction bases outside the gene matches: 6. CDR1 is MDHEN and CDR2 is SYDVKM in the germline V gene. The CDR3 region is CASSDRDRMNTEAFF. Here the CDR3 DNA reads TGTGCCAGCAGTGACAGGGACCGGATGAACACTGAAGCTTTCTTT. The variable domain in full, completed from reference TRBV28 and TRBJ1-1, reads DVKVTQSSRYLVKRTGEKVFLECVQDMDHENMFWYRQDPGLGLRLIYFSYDVKMKEKGDIPEGYSVSREKKERFSLILESASTNQTSMYLCASSDRDRMNTEAFFGQGTRLTVV.

The rearrangement joins TRBV7-6 to TRBJ2-5, with D possibly being TRBD2 (5 bases). From germline, CDR1 is SGHVS and CDR2 FNYEAQ. The CDR3 sequence is 15 residues long. V was pared by 3 bases and J by 5 bases, with 16 bases between. The CDR3 protein is CASSFAAAGGETQYF. The CDR3, as DNA: TGTGCCAGCAGCTTCGCGGCAGCCGGCGGGGAGACCCAGTACTTC.

The V and J genes are TRBV19 and TRBJ1-2, with D possibly TRBD1 on 5 matching bases. From germline, CDR1 is LNHDA and CDR2 SQIVND (reference sequence). The CDR3 runs to 12 residues. Trimming removed 5 bases from V and 4 bases from J, with 8 bases in between. In nucleotides, the CDR3 is TGTGCCAGTAGTGACAGAGTCTATGGCTACACCTTC. Its protein is CASSDRVYGYTF.

The chain has TRBV14 and TRBJ2-3; 10 bases agree with TRBD1. The germline CDR1 and CDR2 sequences are SGHDN and FVKESK. After removal of 5 bases from V and 2 bases from J, the junction contained 16 bases not matched to a gene. This CDR3 comprises 19 residues. Written as DNA, the CDR3 is TGTGCCAGCAGCTTAAGGGGGACAGGGGATTGGATGGCCACAGATACGCAGTATTTT. The encoded protein is CASSLRGTGDWMATDTQYF.

The V gene is TRBV27, the J gene TRBJ2-1; 12 bases align to TRBD2. The V gene end was trimmed by 8 bases and the J gene end by 5 bases; junction bases not matched to a gene: 4. The CDR3 runs 14 residues. Germline CDR1 is MNHEY and CDR2 is SMNVEV (reference sequence). The CDR3 coding sequence is TGTGCCAGCGCCAGGACTAGCGGGGACAATGAGCAGTTCTTC. It encodes CASARTSGDNEQFF.

The chain recombines TRBV7-8 with TRBJ2-3, with TRBD2 matching over 9 bases. The CDR3 sequence is 15 residues long. V lost 1 base and J lost 6; bases outside the gene matches: 5. In germline, CDR1 is SGHVS, CDR2 FQNEAQ. The CDR3 sequence is CASSLEAGGLDTQYF. The CDR3 region has the DNA TGTGCCAGCAGCTTAGAGGCGGGGGGGCTGGATACGCAGTATTTT.

This clone was seen a few times. The gene calls are TRBV6-5 and TRBJ2-7; possibly TRBD2 for D (6 bases). Germline assignment: CDR1 MNHEY and CDR2 SVGAGI. The CDR3 contains 16 residues. The ends were cut back, 1 base at V and 2 bases at J, with 15 bases in the middle. The CDR3 here is CASSYWGDGEAYEQYF. CDR3 sequence (DNA): TGTGCCAGCAGTTACTGGGGGGATGGGGAAGCCTACGAGCAGTACTTC.

This chain links TRBV28 with TRBJ2-1; D ambiguous. The CDR3 is 12 amino acids. Trimming removed 6 bases at V and 4 bases at J, with 7 bases between. Looked up from germline, CDR1 is MDHEN and CDR2 is SYDVKM. This CDR3 reads CASRPGYNEQFF. In DNA, the CDR3 is TGTGCCAGCAGACCCGGGTACAATGAGCAGTTCTTC.

The chain employs TRBV6-1 and TRBJ1-1; TRBD1 matches at 9 bases. Germline V lookup: CDR1 MNHNS, CDR2 SASEGT. Unmatched junction bases numbered 6, after V lost 8 bases and J lost 5 bases. This CDR3 is 13 amino acids long. The CDR3 DNA reads as TGTGCCAGCCGGGACAGGGCTTTGACTGAAGCTTTCTTT. Translating gives CASRDRALTEAFF.

V gene TRBV11-3 combines with J gene TRBJ1-1; D gene ambiguous. The V gene's germline CDR1 is SGHNT and CDR2 YENEEA. The ends were cut back, 5 bases at V and 1 base at J, with 8 bases in the middle. This CDR3 is 13 amino acids long. CDR3 sequence: CASSISGNTEAFF. In DNA, the CDR3 is TGTGCCAGCAGCATTTCGGGGAACACTGAAGCTTTCTTT.

The chain carries TRBV4-1 and TRBJ2-3, with D perhaps matching TRBD1 (5 bases). The CDR3 consists of 15 residues. The germline V gene encodes CDR1 MGHRA and CDR2 YSYEKL. Trimming shortened V by 4 bases and J by 1 base, and 12 bases separated the two germline ends. CDR3 amino acids: CASSPQGLGTDTQYF. The CDR3 DNA is TGCGCCAGCAGCCCCCAGGGATTGGGCACAGATACGCAGTATTTT.

This clone was picked up one time. The chain uses TRBV7-6 and TRBJ2-7; possibly TRBD1 for D (6 bases). Germline V gene sequence: CDR1 SGHVS, CDR2 FNYEAQ. There are 15 residues in the CDR3. V was trimmed by 5 bases and J by 6 bases, leaving 20 bases between them. CDR3 DNA sequence: TGTGCCAGCAGCCTTAGGGCAGGGGAAGGTGGCGAGCAGTACTTC. This codes for CASSLRAGEGGEQYF.

This clone was found a few times. The chain's CDR3 is CAIRGGGSYEQYF. The CDR3 DNA follows: TGTGCCATCAGGGGAGGAGGTTCCTACGAGCAGTACTTC. The J gene is TRBJ2-7, the V gene TRBV2; D might be TRBD1 or TRBD2, each matching 6 bases. Trimming left V 10 bases short and J 1 base short, with 14 bases between. CDR1 and CDR2 from the germline V gene are SNHLY and FYNNEI. CDR3 length: 13 amino acids.

The rearrangement links TRBV27 to TRBJ1-5; a possible D gene is TRBD1 (6 bases). Per germline, CDR1 MNHEY and CDR2 SMNVEV (reference sequence). This CDR3 has 15 residues. V dropped 6 bases and J dropped 6 bases, with 18 bases sitting between them. In nucleotides, the CDR3 is TGTGCCAGCAGGCAATATCCAGGGGAAGGTCAGCCCCAGCATTTT. Its protein product is CASRQYPGEGQPQHF.

This clone has only a few counts. V gene TRBV27 combines with J gene TRBJ2-7; 7 bases line up with TRBD1. The junction had 4 bases not matched to a gene; V was cut back by 3 bases and J by 2 bases. The CDR3 is 14 residues long. Per germline, CDR1 MNHEY and CDR2 SMNVEV (reference sequence). The CDR3 sequence is CASSFGTDTYEQYF. The DNA of the CDR3 is TGTGCCAGCAGTTTTGGGACAGATACCTACGAGCAGTACTTC.

V is TRBV6-1 and J is TRBJ1-2; no clear D. Germline assignment: CDR1 MNHNS and CDR2 SASEGT. The CDR3 is made up of 13 amino acids. Trimming shortened V by 7 bases and J by 1 base, and 10 bases separated the two germline ends. Here the CDR3 reads CASTPQNNYGYTF. The CDR3 nucleotides are TGTGCCAGCACCCCACAAAATAACTATGGCTACACCTTC.

The chain recombines TRBV7-9 with TRBJ1-1; maybe TRBD1 (6 bases). The CDR3 has 16 amino acids. CDR1 and CDR2 (germline): SEHNR, FQNEAQ (reference sequence). Trimming pared 3 bases from V and 5 bases from J, leaving 19 bases between. As DNA, the CDR3 is TGTGCCAGCAGCTTGGGGTTTACAGGGATAGGTACTGAAGCTTTCTTT. This translates into CASSLGFTGIGTEAFF.

The rearrangement links TRBV2 to TRBJ2-7; D is perhaps TRBD2 (6 bases). This CDR3 has 15 residues. CDR1 is SNHLY and CDR2 is FYNNEI in the germline V gene. Deletions cut 4 bases from V and 1 base from J, with 14 bases between. CDR3 coding DNA: TGTGCCAGCAGTGTATCGCGGGGCCAATCCTACGAGCAGTACTTC. It specifies CASSVSRGQSYEQYF.

This clone appeared a single time. The chain employs TRBV9 and TRBJ1-5; 7 bases map to TRBD1. Germline CDR1 SGDLS, CDR2 YYNGEE. V gave up 4 bases and J gave up 5 bases; unmatched junction bases: 3. The CDR3 consists of 13 residues. The CDR3 spells CASSTGTDQPQHF. The CDR3 DNA is TGTGCCAGCAGCACCGGGACAGATCAGCCCCAGCATTTT.

CDR3 sequence (DNA): TGTGCCAGCAGTTTTCTGGCGGGGGGGGTCGGGGAGCTGTTTTTT. Amino acid sequence: CASSFLAGGVGELFF. This chain connects TRBV28 to TRBJ2-2, with 9 bases that match TRBD2. Germline CDR1 MDHEN, CDR2 SYDVKM. The CDR3 totals 15 residues. With 3 bases clipped from V and 7 bases from J, the junction kept 6 bases outside the gene matches. Looking up the rest from reference TRBV28 and TRBJ2-2 gives the full variable domain: DVKVTQSSRYLVKRTGEKVFLECVQDMDHENMFWYRQDPGLGLRLIYFSYDVKMKEKGDIPEGYSVSREKKERFSLILESASTNQTSMYLCASSFLAGGVGELFFGEGSRLTVL.